The clone carrying this T cell receptor beta chain was observed at least ten times. The data stem from a study of prognosis after radiotherapy for stage I lung cancer. Genomic DNA yielded TCR beta CDR3, amplified by two-round multiplex PCR. Primers targeting each individual TRBV and TRBJ gene were applied in first-round PCR. TCRdb called the multiplex PCR reads again in MiXCR, with one record for every CDR3 protein. The table records 14,000 or so distinct CDR3 sequences, around a third of them present only once. V lost 8 bases and J lost 3, with 18 bases in between. The germline V gene encodes CDR1 SNHLY and CDR2 FYNNEI. This CDR3 has 15 residues.

The sequence was obtained from a donor older than 45 with non-small cell lung cancer. The rearrangement uses TRBV2 and TRBJ2-3; a possible D gene is TRBD2 (5 bases). The specimen was PBMCs, collected before or after stereotactic body radiation therapy (not recorded which). CDR3 nucleotide sequence: TGTGCCAGCTTCTTGTGGGAGAGGGCGACAGATACGCAGTATTTT. It specifies CASFLWERATDTQYF.